The 17 T cell receptor beta chains given below trace back to one sample, sequenced in a study of cytomegalovirus exposure and HLA in healthy donors. A multiplex PCR was run with 60 Vbeta primers and 13 Jbeta primers. The assay was immunoSEQ multiplex PCR, and TCRdb's table has in-frame clones only and misses some. The sample has around 120,000 clones; about 73% are singletons. Input material: PBMCs. Receptors originate from a middle-aged woman in good health and CMV-seronegative.

This chain uses TRBV5-1 with TRBJ2-7, with 7 nucleotides matching TRBD1. The trim removed 2 bases at V and 5 bases at J, leaving 7 bases unmatched. The CDR3 is 14 amino acids. CDR1 SGHRS and CDR2 YFSETQ come from the germline V gene. In nucleotides, the CDR3 is TGCGCCAGCAGCTTCTCGGGACAGTCGAACGAGCAGTACTTC. Amino acids: CASSFSGQSNEQYF.

This chain joins TRBV7-3 and TRBJ2-6, with D possibly matching TRBD2 (7 bases). CDR1 and CDR2 (germline): SGHTA, FQGTGA. This CDR3 spans 18 amino acids. V was shortened by 4 bases and J by 1 base, with 17 bases between the two germline ends. The CDR3 loop is CASSSAGQVLSGANVLTF. CDR3 in DNA: TGTGCCAGCAGCTCAGCGGGACAAGTCCTTTCTGGGGCCAACGTCCTGACTTTC.

This sequence joins TRBV14 and TRBJ1-1, with 7 positions matching TRBD1. The CDR3 is 16 residues long. V shed 4 bases, J shed 1 base, and the junction held 9 bases outside the gene matches. Looked up from germline, CDR1 is SGHDN and CDR2 is FVKESK. The CDR3 here is CASSPLDRSGNTEAFF. DNA for the CDR3: TGTGCCAGCAGCCCACTGGACAGGTCGGGGAACACTGAAGCTTTCTTT.

The CDR3 bases are TGTGCCAGCAGCTTGAACCGGGTGGGGGGGAACGGCTACACCTTC. Translation: CASSLNRVGGNGYTF. J is TRBJ1-2 and V is TRBV5-4, with a tentative D call TRBD1 (5 bases). V dropped 1 base and J dropped 8 bases, with 18 bases sitting between them. Per germline, CDR1 SGHNT and CDR2 YYREEE (reference sequence). The CDR3 is 15 amino acids.

This chain connects TRBV28 to TRBJ2-7; tentative D call: TRBD1 (5 bases). The CDR3 is made up of 17 amino acids. The germline V gene has CDR1 MDHEN and CDR2 SYDVKM. The V end lost 4 bases, the J end lost 4 bases, and 23 bases lay between the germline ends. The CDR3 DNA follows: TGTGCCAGCAGTTCGCCAGGGCGCACATATTTAGGGTACGAGCAGTACTTC. The encoded protein is CASSSPGRTYLGYEQYF. Complete variable domain (other parts from reference TRBV28 and TRBJ2-7): DVKVTQSSRYLVKRTGEKVFLECVQDMDHENMFWYRQDPGLGLRLIYFSYDVKMKEKGDIPEGYSVSREKKERFSLILESASTNQTSMYLCASSSPGRTYLGYEQYFGPGTRLTVT.

A word on this clone: The sample holds other DNA sequences that translate to the same CDR3. The rearrangement joins TRBV5-1 to TRBJ2-3, with 10 bases that match TRBD2. The CDR3 consists of 16 residues. Trimming removed 0 bases from V and 3 bases from J; junction bases left unmatched: 4. The germline CDR1 and CDR2 sequences are SGHRS and YFSETQ. This CDR3 reads CASSLGSSGSTDTQYF. In DNA, the CDR3 is TGCGCCAGCAGCTTGGGGTCTAGCGGGAGTACAGATACGCAGTATTTT.

The chain uses TRBV4-1 and TRBJ2-3; 12 bases are shared with TRBD2. Germline CDR1 and CDR2: MGHRA and YSYEKL. J was trimmed by 4 bases and V by 1 base; bases with no gene match: 9. The CDR3 is 18 amino acids. As DNA, the CDR3 is TGCGCCAGCAGCCAAGGAGCTAGCGGGGGGGCTGGGGCAGATACGCAGTATTTT. It encodes CASSQGASGGAGADTQYF.

The rearrangement joins TRBV30 to TRBJ1-5; the D gene is possibly TRBD1 (6 bases). Germline CDR1 and CDR2: GTSNPN and SVGIG (reference sequence). The CDR3 covers 15 residues. Between the trimmed V and J ends, which lost 4 bases and 3 bases, there was a span of 16 bases. CDR3 coding DNA: TGTGCCTGGAAGACCTCAGGACAGCTCAATCAGCCCCAGCATTTT. It is translated as CAWKTSGQLNQPQHF.

The CDR3 loop is CAAGGTYEQYF. The CDR3, as DNA: TGTGCCGCGGGCGGCACCTACGAGCAGTACTTC. This chain links TRBV6-5 with TRBJ2-7; tentatively, D is TRBD2 (5 bases). Germline-derived CDR1 and CDR2 are MNHEY and SVGAGI. This CDR3 is built from 11 residues. Trimming took off 11 bases at V and 2 bases at J, with 10 bases between the two ends.

The chain employs TRBV10-3 and TRBJ2-1; TRBD2 might be the D (6 bases). From germline, CDR1 is ENHRY and CDR2 SYGVKD. The CDR3 runs 16 residues. V was clipped by 3 bases and J by 5 bases, with 17 bases between them. CDR3 in DNA: TGTGCCATCAGTGATGTGGGTAGCGGATGGCACAATGAGCAGTTCTTC. Translated: CAISDVGSGWHNEQFF.

The chain links TRBV19 to TRBJ1-5; tentatively, D is TRBD1 (5 bases). V lost 2 bases to trimming and J lost 7 bases, with 15 bases between them. The length of the CDR3 is 15 residues. Germline V gene lookup returns CDR1 LNHDA and CDR2 SQIVND (reference sequence). CDR3 in DNA: TGTGCCAGTAGTATACGACGGGAGGGACCCCAGCCCCAGCATTTT. Encoded protein: CASSIRREGPQPQHF.

The V call is TRBV25-1, the J call TRBJ1-6, with TRBD1 matching 8 bases. V was clipped by 7 bases and J by 7 bases; unmatched bases: 3. Per the germline V gene, CDR1 is MGHDK and CDR2 is SYGVNS. The CDR3 is made up of 13 amino acids. CDR3 residues: CASKGQGNSPLHF. The CDR3 bases are TGTGCCAGCAAAGGACAGGGAAATTCACCCCTCCACTTT.

The chain is built from TRBV7-6 and TRBJ1-2, with D unresolved. Per germline, CDR1 SGHVS and CDR2 FNYEAQ. The CDR3 runs 12 residues. Trimming took 5 bases from V and 7 from J, leaving 11 bases between them. The CDR3 DNA sequence: TGTGCCAGCAGCCCCTCCCGAGGTGGCTACACCTTC. This sequence encodes CASSPSRGGYTF.

The sample holds a few counts of this clone. The chain couples TRBV4-1 to TRBJ2-5, with 7 nucleotides matching TRBD1. The CDR3 contains 15 residues. V gave up 1 base and J gave up 2 bases; unmatched junction bases: 4. Germline V lookup: CDR1 MGHRA, CDR2 YSYEKL. CDR3 amino acids: CASSQAGTAQETQYF. In nucleotides, the CDR3 is TGCGCCAGCAGCCAAGCCGGGACAGCTCAAGAGACCCAGTACTTC.

This sequence joins TRBV4-3 and TRBJ1-5, with a tentative D call TRBD1 (5 bases). V was shortened by 1 base and J by 5 bases, with 12 bases between the two germline ends. Per the germline V gene, CDR1 is LGHNA and CDR2 is YSLEER. CDR3 length: 15 residues. In DNA, the CDR3 is TGCGCCAGCAGCCAAGGGGGACTCGGATATCAGCCCCAGCATTTT. Translation: CASSQGGLGYQPQHF.

V is TRBV10-3 and J is TRBJ1-2; 7 nucleotides align to TRBD1. Losses at the gene ends were 11 bases for V and 4 bases for J; bases not matched to a gene: 16. The CDR3 is 15 amino acids. Germline CDR1 reads ENHRY; CDR2 reads SYGVKD. CDR3 loop: CASKRVPGQSYGYTF. The CDR3 bases are TGTGCCTCAAAAAGGGTACCGGGACAGAGCTATGGCTACACCTTC.

The CDR3 protein is CASSLTPGQLFF. CDR3 bases: TGTGCCAGCAGCTTAACGCCGGGTCAGCTGTTTTTT. The chain uses TRBV7-3 and TRBJ2-2; D gene unclear. CDR3 size: 12 residues. V gave up 0 bases and J gave up 12 bases, with 8 bases separating them. The germline CDR1 and CDR2 sequences are SGHTA and FQGTGA.